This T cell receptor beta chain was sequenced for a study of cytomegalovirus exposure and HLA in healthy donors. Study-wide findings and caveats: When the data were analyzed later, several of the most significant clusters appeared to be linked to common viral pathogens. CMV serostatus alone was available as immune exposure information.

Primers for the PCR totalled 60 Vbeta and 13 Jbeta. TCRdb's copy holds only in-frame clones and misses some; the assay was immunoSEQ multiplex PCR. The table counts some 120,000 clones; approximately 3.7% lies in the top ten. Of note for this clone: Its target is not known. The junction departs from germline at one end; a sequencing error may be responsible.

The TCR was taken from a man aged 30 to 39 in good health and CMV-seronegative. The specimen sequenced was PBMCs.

CDR3 bases: TGTGCCAGCGGCTTATCGAGACAGGGAAACTATGGCTACACCTTC. It yields the protein CASGLSRQGNYGYTF. V is TRBV7-9 and J is TRBJ1-2; 7 nucleotides line up with TRBD1. Germline values: CDR1 SEHNR, CDR2 FQNEAQ (reference sequence). The CDR3 runs 15 residues.